The next 26 T cell receptor beta chains were all read from a single sample in a study of graft-versus-host responses after intestinal transplantation. Repertoires were generated with immunoSEQ multiplex PCR, while TCRdb's copy carries only in-frame clones and drops some. Among roughly 100,000 clones, approximately 94% were seen once, and the ten largest hold approximately 1%. These receptors' targets are unknown. The source material was unstimulated CD8+ T cells sorted from spleen or lymph node cells, sampled before intestinal transplant. These TCRs come from a human donor who received an intestinal transplant.

The J gene is TRBJ2-7, the V gene TRBV4-1, with D perhaps being TRBD1 or TRBD2 (7 bases each). CDR1 and CDR2 from the germline V gene are MGHRA and YSYEKL. Trimming removed 0 bases at V and 5 bases at J, with 11 bases between. This CDR3 spans 14 amino acids. DNA for the CDR3: TGCGCCAGCAGCCAAGACAGGGGGGGGGACGAGCAGTACTTC. This encodes CASSQDRGGDEQYF.

This rearrangement joins TRBV7-9 to TRBJ2-5, with no clear D. The closer fit of TRBJ2-7 to the DNA end suggests the J call may be wrong. Germline V gives CDR1 SEHNR, CDR2 FQNEAQ (reference sequence). The CDR3 length is 12 residues. Here the CDR3 reads CASSLTSYEQYF. The CDR3 DNA is TGTGCCAGCAGCTTGACCTCCTACGAGCAGTACTTC.

This chain joins TRBV29-1 and TRBJ2-1; 11 bases map to TRBD2. Germline trimming cut 7 bases from V and 8 bases from J; bases unmatched to any gene: 16. The CDR3 extends over 16 amino acids. Germline V gives CDR1 SQVTM, CDR2 ANQGSEA. The CDR3: CSAPLPLAGGWDEQFF. DNA of the CDR3: TGCAGCGCCCCACTCCCGCTAGCGGGGGGCTGGGATGAGCAGTTCTTC.

This chain joins TRBV7-8 and TRBJ2-7, with D tentatively TRBD2 (6 bases). With 1 base removed from V and 4 bases from J, the gap between germline ends came to 11 bases. The germline gives CDR1 SGHVS, CDR2 FQNEAQ. The length of the CDR3 is 14 residues. The CDR3 reads CASSLGGGGYEQYF. The CDR3 DNA sequence: TGTGCCAGCAGCTTAGGGGGTGGGGGGTACGAGCAGTACTTC.

This sequence joins TRBV9 and TRBJ2-3; possible D gene TRBD1, 6 bases. Germline assignment: CDR1 SGDLS and CDR2 YYNGEE. Trimming took 0 bases from V and 1 from J, leaving 12 bases between them. The CDR3 is 16 amino acids. CDR3 nucleotides: TGTGCCAGCAGCGTAGAAGGGGCAGGGGGCACAGATACGCAGTATTTT. Protein: CASSVEGAGGTDTQYF.

The V gene is TRBV11-2, the J gene TRBJ2-5, with 11 bases fitting TRBD2. This CDR3 region has 15 residues. From germline, CDR1 is SGHAT and CDR2 FQNNGV. J gave up 1 base and V 6 bases, and 4 bases lay outside the gene matches. CDR3 DNA sequence: TGTGCCAGCAGAGCCGGGACTAGCGGCCAAGAGACCCAGTACTTC. Protein product: CASRAGTSGQETQYF.

This chain uses TRBV15 with TRBJ2-7; D might be TRBD1 (6 bases). CDR1 and CDR2 (germline): LNHNV, YYDKDF (reference sequence). The CDR3 extends over 13 amino acids. Trimming removed 4 bases at V and 3 bases at J, with 10 bases between. The CDR3 protein is CATSNSDSYEQYF. CDR3 DNA: TGTGCCACCAGCAATTCGGACAGCTACGAGCAGTACTTC. The entire variable domain, with the rest obtained from reference TRBV15 and TRBJ2-7, is as follows: DAMVIQNPRYQVTQFGKPVTLSCSQTLNHNVMYWYQQKSSQAPKLLFHYYDKDFNNEADTPDNFQSRRPNTSFCFLDIRSPGLGDTAMYLCATSNSDSYEQYFGPGTRLTVT.

This chain uses TRBV5-1 with TRBJ2-5, with D unclear. The CDR3 sequence is 13 residues long. Germline V gene sequence: CDR1 SGHRS, CDR2 YFSETQ. V was clipped by 5 bases and J by 5 bases, with 13 bases between them. CDR3 loop: CASRAPRIETQYF. The CDR3 coding sequence is TGCGCCAGCAGGGCCCCCAGAATTGAGACCCAGTACTTC.

The chain carries TRBV4-1 and TRBJ1-5; the D gene is possibly TRBD1 (6 bases). The length of the CDR3 is 20 residues. V shed 0 bases and J shed 2 bases, with 23 bases lying between them. CDR1 is MGHRA, CDR2 YSYEKL, per germline. The CDR3, as DNA: TGCGCCAGCAGCCAAGATTTGGATCGAAAGGGGGGTTTGGGCAATCAGCCCCAGCATTTT. Translation gives CASSQDLDRKGGLGNQPQHF.

V is TRBV13 and J is TRBJ1-6, with TRBD1 matching over 8 bases. The junction had 6 bases not matched to a gene; V was cut back by 1 base and J by 7 bases. This CDR3 region has 16 residues. CDR1 and CDR2 (germline): PRHDT, FYEKMQ (reference sequence). For the CDR3, the DNA is TGTGCCAGCAGCTTAGAGGCGGGACAGGCCAATTCACCCCTCCACTTT. Translation gives CASSLEAGQANSPLHF.

A single count supports this clone. The chain couples TRBV13 to TRBJ2-1, with TRBD2 matching 8 bases. After removal of 5 bases from V and 8 bases from J, the junction contained 8 bases not matched to a gene. The CDR3 covers 14 residues. CDR1 and CDR2 from the germline V gene are PRHDT and FYEKMQ (reference sequence). The CDR3 protein is CASSPGTSFDEQFF. The CDR3 DNA is TGTGCCAGCAGCCCCGGGACTAGTTTCGATGAGCAGTTCTTC.

V is TRBV15 and J is TRBJ2-5; 11 bases are a match to TRBD2. This CDR3 comprises 17 residues. Trimming cost V 1 base and J 4 bases; bases outside gene matches: 8. Germline V gene lookup returns CDR1 LNHNV and CDR2 YYDKDF (reference sequence). CDR3 in DNA: TGTGCCACCAGCAGAGTCGGTAGCGGGGGGGCCCGAGAGACCCAGTACTTC. It yields the protein CATSRVGSGGARETQYF.

The chain employs TRBV7-9 and TRBJ1-1; D call uncertain. Trimming took 7 bases from V and 1 from J, leaving 13 bases between them. CDR1 and CDR2 from the germline V gene are SEHNR and FQNEAQ (reference sequence). This CDR3 region has 14 residues. In DNA form, the CDR3 reads TGTGCCAGCAACCCCATCGGGTCGAACACTGAAGCTTTCTTT. Translated: CASNPIGSNTEAFF.

V and J are TRBV9 and TRBJ2-1; D may be TRBD2 (5 bases). The V end lost 0 bases, the J end lost 10 bases, and 20 bases lay between the germline ends. Germline V CDR1 and CDR2: SGDLS, YYNGEE. This CDR3 has 16 amino acids. CDR3 in DNA: TGTGCCAGCAGCGTAGGCCTACTAGTTCGGGAAAACGAGCAGTTCTTC. Residues: CASSVGLLVRENEQFF.

The CDR3 region has the DNA TGTGCCAGCACCCACTCAGGGACGACTGGAAACACCATATATTTT. Translating gives CASTHSGTTGNTIYF. The chain combines TRBV6-1 with TRBJ1-3, with a tentative D call TRBD1 (5 bases). Trimming left V 7 bases short and J 2 bases short, with 15 bases between. The CDR3 sequence is 15 residues long. Germline V CDR1 and CDR2: MNHNS, SASEGT.

The V gene is TRBV5-1, the J gene TRBJ2-1, with D perhaps given as TRBD1 or TRBD2 (6 bases each). V was pared by 4 bases and J by 8 bases, with 19 bases between. The germline CDR1 and CDR2 sequences are SGHRS and YFSETQ. The CDR3 is 15 amino acids. The CDR3 here is CASSPEGLEGDEQFF. In nucleotides, the CDR3 is TGCGCCAGCAGCCCTGAGGGCCTGGAGGGGGATGAGCAGTTCTTC.

This clone was observed once. This chain uses TRBV18 with TRBJ2-1, with D unresolved. Trimming cost V 0 bases and J 3 bases, with 12 bases left between them. The CDR3 is 16 amino acids. CDR1 is KGHSH and CDR2 is LQKENI in the germline V gene. The CDR3 loop reads CASSPPFTSLYNEQFF. The CDR3 coding sequence is TGTGCCAGCTCACCACCGTTTACTTCCCTCTACAATGAGCAGTTCTTC.

V usage is TRBV19 and J usage is TRBJ1-4; no firm D call. The CDR3 spans 15 residues. From germline, CDR1 is LNHDA and CDR2 SQIVND (reference sequence). V was cut by 6 bases and J by 8 bases, with 19 bases left in between. The DNA for the CDR3 is TGTGCCAGTAGGAGTGGGTCGCCCGGCCGGGAAAAACTGTTTTTT. The encoded protein is CASRSGSPGREKLFF.

This chain joins TRBV4-1 and TRBJ2-7, with D perhaps matching TRBD1 or TRBD2 (5 bases each). The V end lost 0 bases, the J end lost 4 bases, and 7 bases lay between the germline ends. CDR3 length: 13 amino acids. Germline V gene lookup returns CDR1 MGHRA and CDR2 YSYEKL. CDR3 residues: CASSQDWGYEQYF. DNA for the CDR3: TGCGCCAGCAGCCAAGATTGGGGGTACGAGCAGTACTTC.

V is TRBV5-4 and J is TRBJ2-1; TRBD2 aligns across 12 bases. Germline loops: CDR1 SGHNT, CDR2 YYREEE (reference sequence). The V segment lost 1 base and the J segment 2 bases; nucleotides outside the gene matches: 7. The CDR3 sequence is 18 residues long. CDR3 DNA sequence: TGTGCCAGCAGCTTGACTAGCGGGGGGCGTCCCCCCTACAATGAGCAGTTCTTC. It encodes CASSLTSGGRPPYNEQFF.

The chain uses TRBV30 and TRBJ2-3; the D is unclear. V dropped 0 bases and J dropped 5 bases, with 12 bases sitting between them. Germline V gene data show CDR1 as GTSNPN and CDR2 as SVGIG (reference sequence). The CDR3 sequence is 14 residues long. The CDR3 protein is CAWSVLGRRDTQYF. The DNA for the CDR3 is TGTGCCTGGAGTGTACTTGGGCGGAGAGATACGCAGTATTTT.

The rearrangement joins TRBV7-9 to TRBJ2-7; 10 bases are a match to TRBD1. The CDR3 has 13 amino acids. Per germline, CDR1 SEHNR and CDR2 FQNEAQ (reference sequence). The ends lost 4 bases at V and 6 bases at J; junction bases unmatched: 3. CDR3 region: CASSWDRGLEQYF. CDR3 coding DNA: TGTGCCAGCAGCTGGGACAGGGGCCTCGAGCAGTACTTC.

This clone occurred once. This chain links TRBV11-3 with TRBJ2-7; 12 bases align to TRBD2. The germline V gene encodes CDR1 SGHNT and CDR2 YENEEA. The CDR3 sequence is 17 residues long. Trimming at V came to 4 bases and at J to 5 bases, leaving 12 bases not matched to a gene. CDR3 sequence: CASSSRGASGGGHEQYF. The DNA for the CDR3 is TGTGCCAGCAGCTCCCGCGGGGCTAGCGGGGGGGGCCACGAGCAGTACTTC.

The CDR3 loop is CSVGVGEEVTEAFF. CDR3 bases: TGCAGCGTTGGCGTGGGGGAGGAGGTCACTGAAGCTTTCTTT. The V and J genes are TRBV29-1 and TRBJ1-1, with TRBD1 as a possible D gene (5 bases). This CDR3 is built from 14 residues. V shed 4 bases and J shed 4 bases, with 16 bases lying between them. Germline V CDR1 and CDR2: SQVTM, ANQGSEA.

The rearrangement links TRBV7-2 to TRBJ2-3; 9 bases are shared with TRBD2. Looked up from germline, CDR1 is SGHTA and CDR2 is FQGNSA. Unmatched junction bases numbered 3, after V lost 5 bases and J lost 6 bases. The CDR3 has 13 residues. The CDR3 sequence: CASSAGGVDTQYF. The CDR3 DNA reads as TGTGCCAGCAGCGCGGGGGGGGTGGATACGCAGTATTTT.

V is TRBV9 and J is TRBJ2-1, with D possibly called TRBD1 or TRBD2 (5 bases each). The germline CDR1 and CDR2 sequences are SGDLS and YYNGEE. V lost 0 bases and J lost 5, with 12 bases in between. There are 15 residues in the CDR3. CDR3 DNA sequence: TGTGCCAGCAGCGTAGGGCCGGGGACCCACAATGAGCAGTTCTTC. Its protein product is CASSVGPGTHNEQFF.